This TCR beta chain was profiled in a study of T-cell memory formation after mild COVID-19. Germline V CDR1 and CDR2: DFQATT, SNEGSKA (reference sequence). The CDR3 runs 14 residues. Trimming took 6 bases from V and 9 from J, leaving 21 bases between them. Study-level findings and limits: Memory from before infection featured some responding clones, which suggests cross-reactive memory joined. SARS-CoV-2 specificity of second-wave clones peaking day 37 was unconfirmed. Whereas later expanders leaned CD4+, clones contracting day 15 to 85 showed a balanced CD4/CD8 makeup. Shrinking CD4+ clones resided mostly in CM and EM, and CD8+ ones in EMRA.

A single record per CDR3 protein comes from TCRdb applying MiXCR to the 5' RACE reads. The sample includes about 290,000 distinct CDR3 sequences, 15% of them seen just once. Note on this clonotype: Antigen specificity is unknown.

The rearrangement uses TRBV20-1 and TRBJ2-1; D might be TRBD1 or TRBD2, each matching 6 bases. This sequence originates from a man between 18 and 35 years old who had mild COVID-19 (a few samples of this study predate the infection). Cell type and time point are not known. The sequenced material came from PBMCs or a T cell subset sorted from them (not recorded which). The CDR3 reads CSAQRQDAGSEQFF. CDR3 coding DNA: TGCAGTGCCCAACGACAGGACGCGGGGAGTGAGCAGTTCTTC.